Listed here are 32 T cell receptor beta chains from one sample, sequenced in a study of type 1 regulatory T cells (dated by TCRdb to the early 2020s). The run used an Illumina MiSeq. TCRdb reran the public reads through fastp at Q25 and MiXCR, keeping productive beta chains. Records with the same CDR3 protein are collapsed into one entry carrying the most frequent genes and DNA. The table for this sample lists 60,000 to 70,000 distinct CDR3 sequences; 63% of them were counted only once. Clones ranked in the top ten supply 7.6% of the sample. The antigens these receptors bind are not known. Material for sequencing was cultured T cells, either the whole culture or a sorted T cell fraction (not recorded which). The cell subset or site tag for this specimen amounts to: Tr1-enriched cell product generated in vitro against host alloantigens. These receptors were taken from a human donor in good health.

This rearrangement joins TRBV20-1 to TRBJ2-7; 7 bases match TRBD1. From germline, CDR1 is DFQATT and CDR2 SNEGSKA (reference sequence). J was trimmed by 3 bases and V by 4 bases; bases with no gene match: 9. The CDR3 covers 14 residues. The CDR3 coding sequence is TGCAGTGCTAAGACAGGGCGGACGGTCTACGAGCAGTACTTC. Translating gives CSAKTGRTVYEQYF.

This chain joins TRBV30 and TRBJ1-2; D is undetermined. Trimming cost V 4 bases and J 6 bases, with 12 bases left between them. CDR1 is GTSNPN, CDR2 SVGIG, per germline (reference sequence). The CDR3 consists of 12 residues. The CDR3 nucleotides are TGTGCCTGGAACTCGGCGGGTGATGGCTACACCTTC. Residues: CAWNSAGDGYTF. The variable domain in full, with the rest retrieved from reference TRBV30 and TRBJ1-2, is SQTIHQWPATLVQPVGSPLSLECTVEGTSNPNLYWYRQAAGRGLQLLFYSVGIGQISSEVPQNLSASRPQDRQFILSSKKLLLSDSGFYLCAWNSAGDGYTFGSGTRLTVV.

The sample holds a few counts of this clonotype. The chain carries TRBV20-1 and TRBJ2-3; D might be TRBD1 (6 bases). The length of the CDR3 is 14 residues. V lost 6 bases, J lost 2 bases, and 15 bases lay in between. The V gene's germline CDR1 is DFQATT and CDR2 SNEGSKA (reference sequence). The CDR3 protein is CSAPGVLDTDTQYF. In DNA, the CDR3 is TGCAGTGCCCCAGGGGTACTGGACACAGATACGCAGTATTTT.

The sample holds a few counts of this clonotype. The V and J genes are TRBV5-1 and TRBJ1-2; TRBD1 might be the D (6 bases). Per germline, CDR1 SGHRS and CDR2 YFSETQ. V shed 2 bases and J shed 6 bases, with 11 bases lying between them. This CDR3 is built from 13 residues. The CDR3 loop reads CASSFTGANGYTF. In DNA, the CDR3 is TGCGCCAGCAGCTTCACGGGGGCGAATGGCTACACCTTC.

V usage is TRBV19 and J usage is TRBJ1-1; no firm D call. Trimming cost V 6 bases and J 4 bases, with 12 bases left between them. Germline loops: CDR1 LNHDA, CDR2 SQIVND (reference sequence). This CDR3 comprises 13 residues. The chain's CDR3 is CASSGDLGTEAFF. CDR3 bases: TGTGCCAGTAGCGGGGATCTCGGCACTGAAGCTTTCTTT.

The gene calls are TRBV7-9 and TRBJ2-3; 11 bases align to TRBD2. The germline V gene has CDR1 SEHNR and CDR2 FQNEAQ (reference sequence). With V trimmed by 4 bases and J by 3 bases, 9 bases remained unmatched. This CDR3 contains 17 residues. The CDR3: CASSWGASGRKTDTQYF. CDR3 nucleotide sequence: TGTGCCAGCAGCTGGGGGGCTAGCGGGAGGAAAACAGATACGCAGTATTTT.

The rearrangement uses TRBV12-3 or TRBV12-4 and TRBJ1-3; D call uncertain. V lost 8 bases, J lost 4 bases, and 9 bases lay in between. The CDR3 totals 12 residues. The CDR3 bases are TGTGCCAGCTGTCGCTTCGGAAACACCATATATTTT. As protein: CASCRFGNTIYF.

This clonotype occurred a few times. The chain uses TRBV9 and TRBJ2-1, with TRBD2 as a possible D gene (5 bases). Germline CDR1 is SGDLS and CDR2 is YYNGEE. V was shortened by 0 bases and J by 3 bases, with 7 bases between the two germline ends. The CDR3 consists of 14 residues. CDR3 sequence reads: CASSVGAVYNEQFF. CDR3 in DNA: TGTGCCAGCAGCGTAGGAGCGGTCTACAATGAGCAGTTCTTC.

J is TRBJ2-2 and V is TRBV20-1; D call uncertain. The CDR3 contains 14 residues. Per the germline V gene, CDR1 is DFQATT and CDR2 is SNEGSKA (reference sequence). V was trimmed by 0 bases and J by 0 bases, leaving 5 bases between them. CDR3 sequence reads: CSARELANTGELFF. CDR3 nucleotide sequence: TGCAGTGCTAGAGAGCTAGCGAACACCGGGGAGCTGTTTTTT.

The CDR3 region has the DNA TGTGCCAGTAGGAAAACTAGCGGGAGGGCCCTCGGGGAGCTGTTTTTT. Its protein is CASRKTSGRALGELFF. This chain joins TRBV19 and TRBJ2-2; 13 positions match TRBD2. CDR1 is LNHDA, CDR2 SQIVND, per germline (reference sequence). The ends lost 6 bases at V and 7 bases at J; junction bases unmatched: 8. The CDR3 sequence is 16 residues long.

This clonotype was seen more than once but under ten times. The chain joins TRBV12-3 or TRBV12-4 to TRBJ1-5; tentatively, D is TRBD1 (6 bases). V was cut by 10 bases and J by 5 bases, with 15 bases left in between. This CDR3 contains 13 residues. CDR3 region: CATADSSYQPQHF. In DNA, the CDR3 is TGTGCCACTGCGGACAGCTCCTATCAGCCCCAGCATTTT.

Here the CDR3 DNA reads TGTGCCAGCGGGGGGAGAAGCTCCTACAATGAGCAGTTCTTC. This translates into CASGGRSSYNEQFF. This rearrangement joins TRBV6-1 to TRBJ2-1; tentative D call: TRBD2 (6 bases). V lost 8 bases, J lost 0 bases, and 11 bases lay in between. Per the germline V gene, CDR1 is MNHNS and CDR2 is SASEGT. The CDR3 contains 14 residues.

This clonotype turned up a few times. The chain links TRBV7-2 to TRBJ2-1; D unclear. This CDR3 contains 14 residues. The germline gives CDR1 SGHTA, CDR2 FQGNSA. Trimming left V 1 base short and J 4 bases short, with 8 bases between. CDR3 region: CASSLVVAYNEQFF. The CDR3, as DNA: TGTGCCAGCAGCTTAGTGGTAGCTTACAATGAGCAGTTCTTC.

The gene calls are TRBV5-4 and TRBJ2-1; 13 positions agree with TRBD2. In germline, CDR1 is SGHNT, CDR2 YYREEE (reference sequence). The V gene end was trimmed by 0 bases and the J gene end by 6 bases; junction bases not matched to a gene: 3. The CDR3 has 16 amino acids. The CDR3 spells CASSLGLAGGANEQFF. CDR3 nucleotides: TGTGCCAGCAGCTTGGGACTAGCGGGAGGAGCCAATGAGCAGTTCTTC.

This clonotype has just a few counts. J is TRBJ2-1 and V is TRBV9, with TRBD2 matching 7 bases. The V segment lost 1 base and the J segment 5 bases; nucleotides outside the gene matches: 3. Germline V gene data show CDR1 as SGDLS and CDR2 as YYNGEE. The CDR3 is 14 amino acids. CDR3 DNA: TGTGCCAGCAGCGTACGGCTAGCGGACAATGAGCAGTTCTTC. This sequence encodes CASSVRLADNEQFF. Full variable domain (rest looked up from reference TRBV9 and TRBJ2-1): DSGVTQTPKHLITATGQRVTLRCSPRSGDLSVYWYQQSLDQGLQFLIQYYNGEERAKGNILERFSAQQFPDLHSELNLSSLELGDSALYFCASSVRLADNEQFFGPGTRLTVL.

The V and J genes are TRBV28 and TRBJ2-7, with TRBD2 matching over 8 bases. Germline CDR1 and CDR2: MDHEN and SYDVKM. This CDR3 is 15 amino acids long. V was pared by 6 bases and J by 2 bases, with 9 bases of the junction left unmatched. The CDR3 nucleotides read TGTGCCAGCAGCGCTAATAGCGGGACTCCCTACGAGCAGTACTTC. It codes for CASSANSGTPYEQYF.

This clonotype was seen just once. The chain carries TRBV20-1 and TRBJ2-2; D may be TRBD2 (5 bases). Trimming took off 5 bases at V and 2 bases at J, with 15 bases between the two ends. Germline lookup yields CDR1 DFQATT and CDR2 SNEGSKA (reference sequence). The CDR3 consists of 15 residues. As DNA, the CDR3 is TGCAGTGCTGACCCCGCGAGCGGAAACACCGGGGAGCTGTTTTTT. This codes for CSADPASGNTGELFF.

The chain links TRBV5-1 to TRBJ2-3; D remains unclear. The CDR3 has 14 amino acids. The V end lost 0 bases, the J end lost 4 bases, and 9 bases lay between the germline ends. CDR1 is SGHRS and CDR2 is YFSETQ in the germline V gene. CDR3 region: CASSLEDRADTQYF. The DNA for the CDR3 is TGCGCCAGCAGCTTGGAGGATAGGGCAGATACGCAGTATTTT.

This clonotype was seen only a few times. The chain carries TRBV7-9 and TRBJ2-5; D call uncertain. Per germline, CDR1 SEHNR and CDR2 FQNEAQ (reference sequence). Trimming cost V 5 bases and J 0 bases, with 4 bases left between them. The CDR3 is 12 residues long. Written as DNA, the CDR3 is TGTGCCAGCAGCCGGGACCAAGAGACCCAGTACTTC. Its protein is CASSRDQETQYF.

The rearrangement joins TRBV6-6 to TRBJ2-7; 7 bases align to TRBD1. This CDR3 has 13 residues. Losses at the gene ends were 6 bases for V and 9 bases for J; bases not matched to a gene: 11. The germline V gene has CDR1 MNHNY and CDR2 SVGAGI (reference sequence). CDR3 nucleotide sequence: TGTGCCAGCAGCCGACAGGGACCCCAGCGGCAGTACTTC. This sequence encodes CASSRQGPQRQYF.

The rearrangement uses TRBV5-1 and TRBJ2-7; D possibly corresponds to TRBD2 (5 bases). This CDR3 is built from 15 residues. CDR1 and CDR2 from the germline V gene are SGHRS and YFSETQ. V lost 5 bases and J 3 bases, leaving 18 bases between the germline ends. In DNA, the CDR3 is TGCGCCAGCAGACGCGAGGGTCGAGCTCGCTACGAGCAGTACTTC. This gives the protein CASRREGRARYEQYF.

The V and J genes are TRBV6-2 or TRBV6-3 and TRBJ2-7; D remains unclear. The V end was cut by 8 bases, the J end by 2 bases, with 10 bases between. This CDR3 is 12 amino acids long. Germline lookup yields CDR1 MNHEY and CDR2 SVGEGT. CDR3 sequence (DNA): TGTGCCAGCGCCCAGGTGGCCTACGAGCAGTACTTC. Its translation: CASAQVAYEQYF.

In the case of this clonotype: Here the CDR3 omits its conserved ending phenylalanine or tryptophan, so a read error is the likely source. In DNA, the CDR3 is TGCAGCACTCATTCCAATGAGCAGTTCTCC. It encodes CSTHSNEQFS. The chain employs TRBV29-1 and TRBJ2-1, with no clear D. This CDR3 is built from 10 residues. Germline CDR1 is SQVTM and CDR2 is ANQGSEA. V was clipped by 8 bases and J by 6 bases, with 8 bases between them.

The gene calls are TRBV4-2 and TRBJ2-1, with a possible D match to TRBD2 (6 bases). V was pared by 4 bases and J by 8 bases, with 9 bases between. The CDR3 runs to 12 residues. Germline assignment: CDR1 LGHNA and CDR2 YNFKEQ. In DNA, the CDR3 is TGTGCCAGCAGCCCCTTAGCGGATGAGCAGTTCTTC. Encoded protein: CASSPLADEQFF.

The rearrangement joins TRBV20-1 to TRBJ2-1; tentatively, D is TRBD2 (6 bases). Between the trimmed V and J ends, which lost 2 bases and 4 bases, there was a span of 15 bases. This CDR3 comprises 15 residues. The V gene's germline CDR1 is DFQATT and CDR2 SNEGSKA (reference sequence). Here the CDR3 DNA reads TGCAGTGCTAGATCGGTCAGCGGGTTATACAATGAGCAGTTCTTC. Protein product: CSARSVSGLYNEQFF.

The V and J genes are TRBV5-4 and TRBJ1-6; D perhaps matches TRBD1 (5 bases). The CDR3 loop spans 13 amino acids. Trimming cost V 0 bases and J 9 bases, with 7 bases left between them. Germline V lookup: CDR1 SGHNT, CDR2 YYREEE (reference sequence). DNA for the CDR3: TGTGCCAGCAGCTTGGACAGGAGTTCACCCCTCCACTTT. This encodes CASSLDRSSPLHF.

The rearrangement links TRBV4-1 to TRBJ2-4; 10 positions agree with TRBD1. Losses at the gene ends were 1 base for V and 7 bases for J; bases not matched to a gene: 4. The CDR3 is 15 residues long. The germline CDR1 and CDR2 sequences are MGHRA and YSYEKL. CDR3 bases: TGCGCCAGCAGCCAAGCCCGGACAGGGGGGAACATTCAGTACTTC. It specifies CASSQARTGGNIQYF.

A few counts support this clonotype. The chain combines TRBV28 with TRBJ2-5; 13 nucleotides align to TRBD2. V shed 2 bases, J shed 2 bases, and the junction held 11 bases outside the gene matches. Germline assignment: CDR1 MDHEN and CDR2 SYDVKM. CDR3 length equals 19 residues. CDR3 nucleotide sequence: TGTGCCAGCAGTTTAAATGGACTAGCGGGGGTAGAGGGGCAAGAGACCCAGTACTTC. Translation gives CASSLNGLAGVEGQETQYF.

This chain uses TRBV7-2 with TRBJ2-5; the D is unclear. Germline assignment: CDR1 SGHTA and CDR2 FQGNSA. The V and J ends lost 5 bases and 5 bases respectively, with 15 bases between them. The CDR3 loop spans 14 amino acids. The CDR3 nucleotides are TGTGCCAGCAGCCCTCGACGGTCGGTGGAGACCCAGTACTTC. It translates to CASSPRRSVETQYF.

Concerning this clonotype: A read error may account for a junction end that differs from germline. V is TRBV27 and J is TRBJ2-1; 10 positions match TRBD1. CDR3 size: 16 residues. The germline V gene encodes CDR1 MNHEY and CDR2 SMNVEV (reference sequence). CDR3 sequence reads: CASSEWDRGSYNAQFF. Written as DNA, the CDR3 is TGTGCCAGCAGTGAATGGGACAGGGGTTCCTACAATGCGCAGTTCTTC.

This rearrangement joins TRBV27 to TRBJ1-6, with D maybe TRBD1 (5 bases). The germline CDR1 and CDR2 sequences are MNHEY and SMNVEV (reference sequence). Between the trimmed V and J ends, which lost 6 bases and 9 bases, there was a span of 12 bases. This CDR3 has 13 amino acids. CDR3 sequence reads: CASRGLGGSPLHF. CDR3 DNA: TGTGCCAGCAGGGGGCTGGGAGGTTCACCCCTCCACTTT.

In its sample, this clonotype was seen a few times. The chain has TRBV7-8 and TRBJ2-2, with a tentative D call TRBD2 (5 bases). The CDR3 extends over 16 amino acids. Germline CDR1 is SGHVS and CDR2 is FQNEAQ. V was trimmed by 2 bases and J by 3 bases, leaving 13 bases between them. This CDR3 is CASSLFLVGDTGELFF. Here the CDR3 DNA reads TGTGCCAGCAGCTTATTTCTGGTGGGAGACACCGGGGAGCTGTTTTTT.